Listed below are T cell receptor beta chains from one sample, sequenced in a study of T cell repertoires in cytomegalovirus infection. Antigen specificity for these receptors is unknown. TCRdb analysed the reads with MiXCR anew, one entry per CDR3 protein. Counted here are 680,000 or so distinct CDR3 sequences, 33% occurring once; the ten biggest clones make up 15% to 20%. The source was cultured PBMCs, collected from culture after CMV antigen stimulation. The source of these receptors is a human donor in good health (CMV status not recorded). Some clones in this sample may be carry-over from other donors' samples. Each CDR3 is given with its conserved first and last residue. D genes are given only for firm matches. Clone size appears in some rows only: once, few, many, or a class for an expanded clone.

d_gene,v_gene,abundance,j_gene,CDR3nt,CDR3aa
NA,TRBV7-2,once,TRBJ2-5,TGTGCCAGCAGCTTATTGGAGGGGGGGGCTGAGACCCAGTACTTC,CASSLLEGGAETQYF
NA,TRBV20-1,NA,TRBJ2-1,TGCAGTGGTCAGTTCAATGAGCAGTTCTTC,CSGQFNEQFF
NA,TRBV18,NA,TRBJ2-6,TGTGCCAGCGCTGGGCAGGGGAACTCTGGGGCCAACGTCCTGACTTTC,CASAGQGNSGANVLTF
NA,TRBV12-3/TRBV12-4,NA,TRBJ1-5,TGTGCCAGCAGTTCGGACGTTATCAATCAGCCCCAGCATTTT,CASSSDVINQPQHF
TRBD1,TRBV6-5,once,TRBJ2-3,TGTGCCAGCAGTTACGTCAGGGGGCCAGATACGCAGTATTTT,CASSYVRGPDTQYF
NA,TRBV7-2,few,TRBJ2-7,TGTGCCAGCAGCTCAACGGCTGTAGGCTACGAGCAGTACTTC,CASSSTAVGYEQYF
NA,TRBV11-2,NA,TRBJ2-7,TGTGCCAGCACACGGTCGGACGGAACTCTTCTTTACGAGCAGTACTTC,CASTRSDGTLLYEQYF
NA,TRBV20-1,NA,TRBJ2-1,TGCAGTGCTAGAGATCCCGACAGCCTAGGGAATGAGCAGTTCTTC,CSARDPDSLGNEQFF
NA,TRBV12-3/TRBV12-4,NA,TRBJ2-1,TGTGCCAGCAGTTTTTGGGGTTCCGAATACAATGAGCAGTTCTTC,CASSFWGSEYNEQFF
TRBD1,TRBV6-1,few,TRBJ2-3,TGTGCCAGCAGTCACGGGACAGGGGGCTTAGATACGCAGTATTTT,CASSHGTGGLDTQYF
NA,TRBV7-6,many,TRBJ2-5,TGTGCCAGCACCTCCAGCACAAGCGTCGGAGAGACCCAGTACTTC,CASTSSTSVGETQYF
NA,TRBV7-2,many,TRBJ1-2,TGTGCCAGCAGCTTAGCGTCGGGAGTTAACTATGGCTACACCTTC,CASSLASGVNYGYTF
NA,TRBV7-2,few,TRBJ1-2,TGTGCCAGCAGCTCCCGATACTATGGCTACACCTTC,CASSSRYYGYTF
NA,TRBV7-2,few,TRBJ1-5,TGTGCCAGCAGCTTATCGGGACTAGGCGTTCAGCCCCAGCATTTT,CASSLSGLGVQPQHF
NA,TRBV20-1,NA,TRBJ2-5,TGCAGTGCCCTGTCGGAGACCCAGTACTTC,CSALSETQYF
NA,TRBV7-9,NA,TRBJ2-1,TGTGCCTGGACCAGGGGCAATGAGCAGTTCTTC,CAWTRGNEQFF
NA,TRBV12-3/TRBV12-4,NA,TRBJ2-1,TGTGCCAGCAGTTTACTTGGACGAAACAATGAGCAGTTCTTC,CASSLLGRNNEQFF
TRBD2,TRBV7-2,NA,TRBJ2-1,TGTGCCAGCGGCGCCGGACTAGCGGGAGGGTTGGATGAGCAGTTCTTC,CASGAGLAGGLDEQFF
NA,TRBV20-1,NA,TRBJ2-7,TGCAGTGCTAGAATGGACAGTTCCTACGAGCAGTACTTC,CSARMDSSYEQYF
NA,TRBV7-2,NA,TRBJ1-2,TGTGCCACCTCCTATTACAACTATGGCTACACCTTC,CATSYYNYGYTF
TRBD2,TRBV19,NA,TRBJ2-1,TGTGCCAGTAGTGAGATAGCGGGAATGCGGAATGAGCAGTTCTTC,CASSEIAGMRNEQFF
TRBD2,TRBV12-3/TRBV12-4,few,TRBJ2-5,TGTGCCAGCAGTTCCCATACTAGCGGGAGAGGGGAGACCCAGTACTTC,CASSSHTSGRGETQYF
NA,TRBV20-1,NA,TRBJ2-5,TGCAGTGCTAGCGGTAGTCCTAGGGAGACCCAGTACTTC,CSASGSPRETQYF
NA,TRBV10-3,few,TRBJ2-3,TGTGCCTCCACCCGTAGCGGTGGGTCCCGCACAGATACGCAGTATTTT,CASTRSGGSRTDTQYF
NA,TRBV7-8,NA,TRBJ1-1,TGTGCCAGCAGCTTAATGGGCGCGGTCACTGAAGCTTTCTTT,CASSLMGAVTEAFF
NA,TRBV7-8,NA,TRBJ2-3,TGTGCCAGCAGCCGGGCTATGGGGATAGATACGCAGTATTTT,CASSRAMGIDTQYF
TRBD1,TRBV5-4,NA,TRBJ2-1,TGTGCCAGCAGCCGATGGGACAGGGGCCTGTACAATGAGCAGTTCTTC,CASSRWDRGLYNEQFF
NA,TRBV7-6,NA,TRBJ2-7,TGTGCCAGCAGCCTCCGGGGGACCGGGACACCGCTCGAGCAGTACTTC,CASSLRGTGTPLEQYF
NA,TRBV19,NA,TRBJ2-1,TGTGCCAGTAGTATAGAGGAGGGGGCGCAGTTCTTC,CASSIEEGAQFF
TRBD2,TRBV12-3/TRBV12-4,NA,TRBJ2-1,TGTGCCAGCACCTTTCCGGGACTAGAAAATGAGCAGTTCTTC,CASTFPGLENEQFF
NA,TRBV27,few,TRBJ1-4,TGTGCCAGCAGTTATCAGGCTAATGAAAAACTGTTTTTT,CASSYQANEKLFF
TRBD2,TRBV4-1,NA,TRBJ2-3,TGTGCCAGCAGCCAGAGAAGCGGGGGGGCGGGAGATACGCAGTATTTT,CASSQRSGGAGDTQYF
NA,TRBV7-8,few,TRBJ1-2,TGTGCCAGCAGCGGCGGCGGGAATGGGTATGGCTACACCTTC,CASSGGGNGYGYTF
NA,TRBV2,NA,TRBJ2-5,TGTGCCATCTCAACACGAGAGACCCAGTACTTC,CAISTRETQYF
NA,TRBV29-1,NA,TRBJ2-1,TGCAGCGTTGGAGGAACCCCCAGCTCCTACAATGAGCAGTTCTTC,CSVGGTPSSYNEQFF
NA,TRBV4-1,NA,TRBJ1-6,TGCGCCAGCAGCCAAGTCCAAAATTCACCCCTCCACTTT,CASSQVQNSPLHF
NA,TRBV7-2,NA,TRBJ2-3,TGTGCCAGCAGCCAACCCCGGGGCGGGGGCCCTCTGAAAACGCAGTATTTT,CASSQPRGGGPLKTQYF
TRBD2,TRBV7-9,many,TRBJ2-1,TGTGCCAGCAGCCACTACTCGGGGGGTGAGGGCAATGAGCAGTTCTTC,CASSHYSGGEGNEQFF
NA,TRBV7-8,NA,TRBJ2-5,TGTGCCAGCAGCTCAAGGGGGCGGGGTAGGCCGGAGACCCAGTACTTC,CASSSRGRGRPETQYF
NA,TRBV11-2,NA,TRBJ2-5,TGTGCCAGCAGCCACTCTCGGGGTCTAAAAGAGACCCAGTACTTC,CASSHSRGLKETQYF